The clone carrying this T cell receptor beta chain has more than one count but fewer than ten. The data derive from a study of blood T cell repertoires in COVID-19. Across the study: Some COVID-19 samples were acute and others convalescent; all came from the United States, Italy and Spain. T cells, B-cell-depleted T cells, or PBMCs provided the cDNA or gDNA that served as material.

As processed by the authors: Amplifying reference gene primers gave estimates of nucleated cell counts. Profiled with immunoSEQ multiplex PCR; TCRdb holds only in-frame clones, not every one. The V and J calls and the clone size are those of that table, but D and trimming were determined from the DNA. The sample has approximately 350,000 clones; 75% to 90% are singletons. Germline loops: CDR1 SEHNR, CDR2 FQNEAQ (reference sequence). The CDR3 totals 16 residues. Trimming removed 0 bases from V and 3 bases from J; junction bases left unmatched: 7. Sequenced sample: peripheral blood. This clonotype originated in a woman in her sixties with COVID-19, enrolled during active disease. This chain joins TRBV7-9 and TRBJ1-2; 7 bases line up with TRBD1. CDR3 in DNA: TGTGCCAGCAGCTTAGCGCCCATAGGGGGCGACTATGGCTACACCTTC. Amino acid sequence: CASSLAPIGGDYGYTF.